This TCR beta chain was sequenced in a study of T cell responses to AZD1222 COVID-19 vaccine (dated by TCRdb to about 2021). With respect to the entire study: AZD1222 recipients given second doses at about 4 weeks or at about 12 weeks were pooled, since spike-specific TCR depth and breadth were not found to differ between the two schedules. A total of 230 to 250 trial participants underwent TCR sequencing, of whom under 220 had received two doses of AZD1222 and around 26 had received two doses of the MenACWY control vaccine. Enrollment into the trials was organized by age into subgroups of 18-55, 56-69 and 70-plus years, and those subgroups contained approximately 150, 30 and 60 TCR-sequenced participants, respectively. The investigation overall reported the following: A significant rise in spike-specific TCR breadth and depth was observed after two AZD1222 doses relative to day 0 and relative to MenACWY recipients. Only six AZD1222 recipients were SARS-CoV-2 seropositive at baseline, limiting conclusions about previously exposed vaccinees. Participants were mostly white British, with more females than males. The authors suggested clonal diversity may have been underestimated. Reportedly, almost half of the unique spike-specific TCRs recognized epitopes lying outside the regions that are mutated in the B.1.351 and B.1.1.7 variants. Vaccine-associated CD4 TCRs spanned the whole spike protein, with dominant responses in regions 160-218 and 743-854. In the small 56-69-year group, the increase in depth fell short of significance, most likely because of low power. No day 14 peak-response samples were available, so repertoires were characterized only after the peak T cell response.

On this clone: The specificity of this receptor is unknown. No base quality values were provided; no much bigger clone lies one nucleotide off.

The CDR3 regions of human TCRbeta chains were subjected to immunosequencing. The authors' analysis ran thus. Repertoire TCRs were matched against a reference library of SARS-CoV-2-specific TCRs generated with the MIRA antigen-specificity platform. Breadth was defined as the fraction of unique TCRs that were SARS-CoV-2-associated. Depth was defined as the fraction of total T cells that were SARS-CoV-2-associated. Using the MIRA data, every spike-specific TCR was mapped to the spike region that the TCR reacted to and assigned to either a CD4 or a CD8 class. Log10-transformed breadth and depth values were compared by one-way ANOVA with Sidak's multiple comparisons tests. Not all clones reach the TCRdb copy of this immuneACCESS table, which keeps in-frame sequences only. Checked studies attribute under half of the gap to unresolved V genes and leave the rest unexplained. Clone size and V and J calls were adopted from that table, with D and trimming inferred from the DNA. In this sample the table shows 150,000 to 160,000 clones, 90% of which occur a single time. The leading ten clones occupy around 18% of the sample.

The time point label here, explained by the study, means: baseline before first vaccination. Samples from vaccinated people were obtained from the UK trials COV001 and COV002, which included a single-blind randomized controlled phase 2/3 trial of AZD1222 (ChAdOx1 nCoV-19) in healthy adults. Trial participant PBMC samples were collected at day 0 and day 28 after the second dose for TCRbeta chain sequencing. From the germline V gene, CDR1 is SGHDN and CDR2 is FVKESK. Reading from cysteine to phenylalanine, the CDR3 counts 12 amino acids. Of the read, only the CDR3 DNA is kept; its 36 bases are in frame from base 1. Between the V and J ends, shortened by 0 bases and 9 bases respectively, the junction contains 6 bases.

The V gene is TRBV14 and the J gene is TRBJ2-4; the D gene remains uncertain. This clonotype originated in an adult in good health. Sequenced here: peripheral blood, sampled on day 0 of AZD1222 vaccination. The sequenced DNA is TGTGCCAGCAGCCAAGATCCGCGCATTCAGTACTTC. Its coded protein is CASSQDPRIQYF.